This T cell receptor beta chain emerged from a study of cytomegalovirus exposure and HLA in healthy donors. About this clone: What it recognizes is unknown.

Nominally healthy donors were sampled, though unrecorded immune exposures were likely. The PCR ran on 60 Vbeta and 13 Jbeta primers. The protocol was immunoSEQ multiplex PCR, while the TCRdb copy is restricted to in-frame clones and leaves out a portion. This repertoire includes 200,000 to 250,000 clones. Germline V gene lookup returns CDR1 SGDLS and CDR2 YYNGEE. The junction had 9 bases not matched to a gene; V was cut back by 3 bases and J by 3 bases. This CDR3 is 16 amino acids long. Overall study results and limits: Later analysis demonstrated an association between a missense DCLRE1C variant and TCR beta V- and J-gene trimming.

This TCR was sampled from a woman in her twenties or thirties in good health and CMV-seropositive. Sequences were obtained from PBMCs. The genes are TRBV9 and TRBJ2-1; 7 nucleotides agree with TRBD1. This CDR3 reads CASSGYRDSHYNEQFF. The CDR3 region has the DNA TGTGCCAGCAGCGGATACCGGGACAGCCACTACAATGAGCAGTTCTTC.